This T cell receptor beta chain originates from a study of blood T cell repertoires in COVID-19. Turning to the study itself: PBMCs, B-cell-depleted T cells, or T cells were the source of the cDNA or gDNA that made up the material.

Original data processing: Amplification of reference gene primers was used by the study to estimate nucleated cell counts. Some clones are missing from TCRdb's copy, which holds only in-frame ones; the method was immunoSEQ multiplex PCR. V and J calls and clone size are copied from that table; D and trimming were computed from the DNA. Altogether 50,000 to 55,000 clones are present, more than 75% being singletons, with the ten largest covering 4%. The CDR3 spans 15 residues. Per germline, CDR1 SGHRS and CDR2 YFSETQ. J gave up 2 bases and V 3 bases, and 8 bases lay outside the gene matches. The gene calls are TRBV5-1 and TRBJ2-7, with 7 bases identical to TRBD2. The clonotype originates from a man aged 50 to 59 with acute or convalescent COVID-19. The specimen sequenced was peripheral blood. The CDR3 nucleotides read TGCGCCAGCAGCTCCACTCTAGCGGCAACCTACGAGCAGTACTTC. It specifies CASSSTLAATYEQYF.